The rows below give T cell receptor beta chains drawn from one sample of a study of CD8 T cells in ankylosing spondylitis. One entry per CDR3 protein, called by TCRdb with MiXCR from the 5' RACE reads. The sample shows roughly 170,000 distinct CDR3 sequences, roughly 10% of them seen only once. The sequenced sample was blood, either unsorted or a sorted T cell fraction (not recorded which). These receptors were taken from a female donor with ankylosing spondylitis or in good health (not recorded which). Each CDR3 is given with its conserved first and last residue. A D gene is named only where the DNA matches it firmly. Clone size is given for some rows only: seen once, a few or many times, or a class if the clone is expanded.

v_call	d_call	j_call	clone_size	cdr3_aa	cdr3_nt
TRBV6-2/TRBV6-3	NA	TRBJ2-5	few	CASSYAEVATQYF	TGTGCCAGCAGTTACGCGGAGGTCGCGACCCAGTACTTC
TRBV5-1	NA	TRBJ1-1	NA	CASSLKPTEAFF	TGCGCCAGCAGCTTGAAACCCACTGAAGCTTTCTTT
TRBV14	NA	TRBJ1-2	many	CASSHRNYGYTF	TGTGCCAGCAGCCACCGTAACTATGGCTACACCTTC
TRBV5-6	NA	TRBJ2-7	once	CASSSSGAPEQYF	TGTGCCAGCAGCTCGTCCGGGGCCCCCGAGCAGTACTTC
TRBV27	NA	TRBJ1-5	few	CASSFTPSGPQHF	TGTGCCAGCAGTTTCACCCCCTCCGGGCCCCAGCATTTT
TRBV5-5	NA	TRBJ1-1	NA	CASSLGRVQFEEAFF	TGTGCCAGCAGCTTGGGCCGGGTTCAATTTGAGGAAGCTTTCTTT
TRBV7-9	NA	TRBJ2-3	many	CASTGDTQYF	TGTGCCAGCACTGGAGATACGCAGTATTTT
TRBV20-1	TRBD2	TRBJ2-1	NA	CSALELAGLYNEQFF	TGCAGTGCCCTCGAGCTAGCGGGACTGTACAATGAGCAGTTCTTC
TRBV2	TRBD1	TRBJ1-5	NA	CASSEGQGAYSNQPQHF	TGTGCCAGCAGTGAGGGACAGGGGGCGTATAGCAATCAGCCCCAGCATTTT
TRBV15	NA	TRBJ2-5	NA	CATSRDLGKETQYF	TGTGCCACCAGCAGAGATCTGGGGAAAGAGACCCAGTACTTC